These T cell receptor beta chains were read from a single sample in a study of T cells in Graves' hyperthyroidism and ophthalmopathy. MiXCR, applied by TCRdb to the multiplex PCR reads, yields one record per CDR3 protein. The data contain roughly 260,000 distinct CDR3 sequences, approximately 14% of them singletons. The sequenced sample was blood. Receptor source: a woman aged 40 to 49 with Graves' hyperthyroidism that later progressed to Graves' ophthalmopathy. The conserved cysteine and the conserved F or W are not part of the CDR3 here.

J	V	CDR3
TRBJ2-1	TRBV5-6	ASSYPGQGGHEQF
TRBJ2-5	TRBV5-1	ASSLGGGHETQY
TRBJ1-1	TRBV10-2	ASSKLENTEAF
TRBJ1-6	TRBV20-1	SARNDGFHNSPLH
TRBJ1-2	TRBV5-1	ASSPDVNYGYT
TRBJ1-4	TRBV29-1	SVNEGGTNEKLF
TRBJ2-7	TRBV29-1	SVVGAASGGEQY
TRBJ2-7	TRBV27	ASSSGRDYEQY
TRBJ2-1	TRBV28	ASSPTVTGTHDEQF
TRBJ2-3	TRBV20-1	SAREGSGSTDTQY
TRBJ1-2	TRBV29-1	SPGQGLGYT
TRBJ1-3	TRBV5-1	ASSFGRGLENTIY
TRBJ1-5	TRBV20-1	SATAAIMGDQPQH